These 32 T cell receptor beta chains came from one sample sequenced in a study of OX40 agonist ivuxolimab in advanced cancers. Measured with immunoSEQ multiplex PCR; TCRdb has only the in-frame clones, and not every one. The table has 70,000 or so clones, around 90% seen once. Source: CD4+ or CD8+ T cells sorted from blood, taken in a trial of the OX40 agonist ivuxolimab. All receptors derive from an adult with an advanced solid tumor such as melanoma, head and neck, liver or kidney cancer.

This clone has only one observation. The chain employs TRBV6-1 and TRBJ2-7; possible D gene TRBD1, 6 bases. Trimming cost V 6 bases and J 6 bases, with 15 bases left between them. This CDR3 contains 13 residues. Germline V gene sequence: CDR1 MNHNS, CDR2 SASEGT. This CDR3 is CASSPGTPFEQYF. CDR3 nucleotide sequence: TGTGCCAGCAGCCCCGGGACACCCTTCGAGCAGTACTTC.

This clone was seen once. This chain connects TRBV7-2 to TRBJ2-7, with D perhaps matching TRBD2 (6 bases). The CDR3 has 13 amino acids. V lost 7 bases and J 5 bases, leaving 15 bases between the germline ends. CDR1 SGHTA and CDR2 FQGNSA come from the germline V gene. Here the CDR3 DNA reads TGTGCCAGCACCTTGGGGGGTGTTCACGAGCAGTACTTC. This codes for CASTLGGVHEQYF.

The count of this clone is one. CDR3 sequence: CASTDENTQYF. The CDR3 nucleotides read TGTGCCAGCACCGATGAGAATACGCAGTATTTT. V usage is TRBV6-1 and J usage is TRBJ2-3, with D uncertain. Trimming left V 7 bases short and J 7 bases short, with 9 bases between. CDR3 length: 11 residues. The germline V gene encodes CDR1 MNHNS and CDR2 SASEGT.

This chain uses TRBV7-2 with TRBJ1-1; the match to TRBD1 covers 7 bases. The CDR3 covers 15 residues. Germline-derived CDR1 and CDR2 are SGHTA and FQGNSA. The junction had 7 bases not matched to a gene; V was cut back by 5 bases and J by 1 base. CDR3 DNA: TGTGCCAGCAGCCCCGCATGGACAGGGAACACTGAAGCTTTCTTT. Protein product: CASSPAWTGNTEAFF.

V gene TRBV19 combines with J gene TRBJ1-5; 8 bases align to TRBD1. J gave up 4 bases and V 5 bases, and 10 bases lay outside the gene matches. The CDR3 is 16 residues long. Per the germline V gene, CDR1 is LNHDA and CDR2 is SQIVND (reference sequence). CDR3 protein: CASSPRGRGKNQPQHF. CDR3 coding DNA: TGTGCCAGTAGTCCCAGGGGGCGAGGGAAAAATCAGCCCCAGCATTTT.

The chain uses TRBV30 and TRBJ1-1, with unresolved D. Trimming left V 4 bases short and J 1 base short, with 7 bases between. This CDR3 has 12 residues. Germline V gene sequence: CDR1 GTSNPN, CDR2 SVGIG (reference sequence). The CDR3 DNA follows: TGTGCCTGGAAAGATCCGAACACTGAAGCTTTCTTT. This sequence encodes CAWKDPNTEAFF.

The sample holds a few counts of this clone. The chain has TRBV6-6 and TRBJ2-3; the D is unclear. Trimming shortened V by 7 bases and J by 1 base, and 9 bases separated the two germline ends. CDR1 MNHNY and CDR2 SVGAGI come from the germline V gene (reference sequence). The CDR3 is made up of 13 amino acids. DNA for the CDR3: TGTGCCAGCACGCCGGCAGGCACAGATACGCAGTATTTT. Protein: CASTPAGTDTQYF.

The V call is TRBV7-2, the J call TRBJ1-4; D ambiguous. CDR3 length: 14 residues. The V end was cut by 5 bases, the J end by 0 bases, with 7 bases between. Germline V gives CDR1 SGHTA, CDR2 FQGNSA. CDR3 amino acids: CASSRASTNEKLFF. As DNA, the CDR3 is TGTGCCAGCAGCCGGGCATCAACTAATGAAAAACTGTTTTTT.

The chain has TRBV5-6 and TRBJ2-7, with 11 bases identical to TRBD1. Germline V gene sequence: CDR1 SGHDT, CDR2 YYEEEE. This CDR3 is 19 amino acids long. After removal of 4 bases from V and 6 bases from J, the junction contained 21 bases not matched to a gene. The DNA of the CDR3 is TGTGCCAGCAGCCTGGGAGGACAGGGGGCTTTGGGAATGTGGGTCGAGCAGTACTTC. Translation gives CASSLGGQGALGMWVEQYF.

This clone appeared a single time. The chain has TRBV7-3 and TRBJ2-2, with D perhaps matching TRBD1 (5 bases). This CDR3 is 15 amino acids long. Trimming cost V 2 bases and J 5 bases, with 12 bases left between them. CDR1 and CDR2 (germline): SGHTA, FQGTGA. The CDR3 protein is CASSLGQGFTGELFF. In DNA form, the CDR3 reads TGTGCCAGCAGCTTAGGGCAGGGATTTACCGGGGAGCTGTTTTTT.

This chain uses TRBV28 with TRBJ2-3, with D unresolved. Deletions cut 4 bases from V and 3 bases from J, with 11 bases between. Germline V lookup: CDR1 MDHEN, CDR2 SYDVKM. The CDR3 is 14 residues long. CDR3 sequence: CASSWAQRTDTQYF. In DNA form, the CDR3 reads TGTGCCAGCAGTTGGGCGCAGAGGACAGATACGCAGTATTTT.

The chain employs TRBV4-3 and TRBJ1-1, with unresolved D. The V end lost 0 bases, the J end lost 0 bases, and 8 bases lay between the germline ends. Germline V gene data show CDR1 as LGHNA and CDR2 as YSLEER. There are 15 residues in the CDR3. CDR3 nucleotides: TGCGCCAGCAGCCAAGAGCCGGCCATGAACACTGAAGCTTTCTTT. Translated: CASSQEPAMNTEAFF.

This clone was picked up one time. This rearrangement joins TRBV18 to TRBJ2-5; D is ambiguous. V was trimmed by 2 bases and J by 5 bases, leaving 12 bases between them. This CDR3 spans 14 amino acids. In germline, CDR1 is KGHSH, CDR2 LQKENI. This CDR3 reads CASSPEAKWETQYF. CDR3 coding DNA: TGTGCCAGCTCACCAGAGGCGAAGTGGGAGACCCAGTACTTC.

The chain has TRBV19 and TRBJ1-4, with D perhaps matching TRBD1 (5 bases). The germline gives CDR1 LNHDA, CDR2 SQIVND (reference sequence). V shed 2 bases and J shed 7 bases, with 17 bases lying between them. This CDR3 has 16 residues. Here the CDR3 reads CASSITRGPGGEKLFF. In nucleotides, the CDR3 is TGTGCCAGTAGTATAACGAGGGGACCAGGTGGTGAAAAACTGTTTTTT.

V and J are TRBV6-1 and TRBJ1-2, with 12 positions matching TRBD1. J was trimmed by 7 bases and V by 4 bases; bases with no gene match: 4. Looked up from germline, CDR1 is MNHNS and CDR2 is SASEGT. This CDR3 is 14 amino acids long. CDR3 DNA: TGTGCCAGCAGTGTGGGACAGGGGGCAGGTGGCTACACCTTC. It is translated as CASSVGQGAGGYTF.

This clone has only a few counts. The rearrangement joins TRBV30 to TRBJ1-6, with D tentatively TRBD1 (6 bases). Trimming cost V 5 bases and J 7 bases, with 6 bases left between them. The CDR3 totals 11 residues. Germline V CDR1 and CDR2: GTSNPN, SVGIG (reference sequence). The CDR3 sequence: CAWGQNSPLHF. For the CDR3, the DNA is TGTGCCTGGGGACAGAATTCACCCCTCCACTTT.

The CDR3 reads CASSLGDSSRETQYF. The CDR3 nucleotides read TGTGCCAGCAGCTTGGGGGACAGCTCCCGGGAGACCCAGTACTTC. V and J are TRBV7-9 and TRBJ2-5, with 7 bases aligning to TRBD1. This CDR3 is 15 amino acids long. Germline V lookup: CDR1 SEHNR, CDR2 FQNEAQ (reference sequence). V shed 3 bases and J 5 bases; nucleotides not matched to a gene: 9. The variable domain in full, with the rest retrieved from reference TRBV7-9 and TRBJ2-5, is DTGVSQNPRHKITKRGQNVTFRCDPISEHNRLYWYRQTLGQGPEFLTYFQNEAQLEKSRLLSDRFSAERPKGSFSTLEIQRTEQGDSAMYLCASSLGDSSRETQYFGPGTRLLVL.

By share, this clone ranks as medium-sized. The chain carries TRBV6-6 and TRBJ1-5; TRBD1 might be the D (6 bases). V lost 0 bases and J lost 7, with 13 bases in between. CDR3 size: 15 residues. Germline V CDR1 and CDR2: MNHNY, SVGAGI (reference sequence). The CDR3 DNA reads TGTGCCAGCAGTTACTCGATGGGGGCAGGACAGCCCCAGCATTTT. Translating gives CASSYSMGAGQPQHF.

V usage is TRBV7-3 and J usage is TRBJ1-6; a weak D match, TRBD1 (5 bases). The CDR3 is 17 residues long. CDR1 is SGHTA, CDR2 FQGTGA, per germline. Trimming stripped 3 bases from V and 0 bases from J, with 12 bases between. CDR3 nucleotide sequence: TGTGCCAGCAGCTTTAATCAAGGGGACTCCTATAATTCACCCCTCCACTTT. Residues: CASSFNQGDSYNSPLHF. Based on the CDR3 plus reference TRBV7-3 and TRBJ1-6, the full variable domain is GAGVSQTPSNKVTEKGKYVELRCDPISGHTALYWYRQSLGQGPEFLIYFQGTGAADDSGLPNDRFFAVRPEGSVSTLKIQRTERGDSAVYLCASSFNQGDSYNSPLHFGNGTRLTVT.

This rearrangement joins TRBV11-2 to TRBJ2-7, with D possibly being TRBD1 (6 bases). This CDR3 is 12 amino acids long. Germline-derived CDR1 and CDR2 are SGHAT and FQNNGV. V was trimmed by 4 bases and J by 3 bases, leaving 7 bases between them. CDR3 amino acids: CASSSQGYEQYF. In nucleotides, the CDR3 is TGTGCCAGCAGCTCACAGGGCTACGAGCAGTACTTC.

This sequence joins TRBV7-2 and TRBJ1-3; 11 bases align to TRBD1. V gave up 3 bases and J gave up 6 bases; unmatched junction bases: 4. The CDR3 spans 15 residues. CDR1 is SGHTA and CDR2 is FQGNSA in the germline V gene. As DNA, the CDR3 is TGTGCCAGCAGCTTTAGGACAGGGGGCGTAAACACCATATATTTT. Protein sequence: CASSFRTGGVNTIYF.

The rearrangement joins TRBV30 to TRBJ2-1; maybe TRBD1 (6 bases). The CDR3 sequence is 15 residues long. The V gene's germline CDR1 is GTSNPN and CDR2 SVGIG (reference sequence). V dropped 0 bases and J dropped 7 bases, with 16 bases sitting between them. CDR3 sequence: CAWSVLGGALNEQFF. DNA of the CDR3: TGTGCCTGGAGTGTACTTGGGGGCGCTTTGAATGAGCAGTTCTTC.

The V call is TRBV19, the J call TRBJ2-1, with TRBD2 identical over 10 bases. The CDR3 is 18 amino acids. V gave up 0 bases and J gave up 0 bases; unmatched junction bases: 5. Germline loops: CDR1 LNHDA, CDR2 SQIVND (reference sequence). The DNA of the CDR3 is TGTGCCAGTAGTATAGATGGACTAGCGGTGATCTCCTACAATGAGCAGTTCTTC. Amino acids: CASSIDGLAVISYNEQFF.

The J gene is TRBJ2-1, the V gene TRBV28, with D possibly being TRBD1 (6 bases). V was clipped by 5 bases and J by 8 bases, with 19 bases between them. CDR3 length: 15 residues. CDR1 is MDHEN, CDR2 SYDVKM, per germline. CDR3 sequence (DNA): TGTGCCAGCAGTCCACACTCGACAGGAAACTATGAGCAGTTCTTC. As protein: CASSPHSTGNYEQFF.

The chain employs TRBV7-3 and TRBJ1-5; tentative D call: TRBD1 (6 bases). Germline loops: CDR1 SGHTA, CDR2 FQGTGA. V was shortened by 4 bases and J by 5 bases, with 12 bases between the two germline ends. The CDR3 has 14 amino acids. The CDR3 nucleotides are TGTGCCAGCAGCTCTGACAGGTTTTATCAGCCCCAGCATTTT. Residues: CASSSDRFYQPQHF.

The V call is TRBV6-5, the J call TRBJ2-7; TRBD2 aligns across 7 bases. The CDR3 is made up of 15 amino acids. The germline V gene encodes CDR1 MNHEY and CDR2 SVGAGI. The J segment lost 0 bases and the V segment lost 7 bases, leaving 9 bases of the junction unmatched. The CDR3 here is CASKSSGSFSYEQYF. The CDR3 DNA follows: TGTGCCAGCAAATCTAGCGGATCTTTCTCCTACGAGCAGTACTTC.

The rearrangement joins TRBV28 to TRBJ1-5, with 9 bases fitting TRBD1. The CDR3 has 17 amino acids. The V and J ends lost 3 bases and 2 bases, in that order; junction bases with no gene match: 8. CDR1 and CDR2 (germline): MDHEN, SYDVKM. The CDR3 is CASSFSPGQGGNQPQHF. The CDR3 DNA sequence: TGTGCCAGCAGTTTTTCCCCGGGACAGGGAGGCAATCAGCCCCAGCATTTT. The full variable domain, its missing parts supplied by reference TRBV28 and TRBJ1-5, is DVKVTQSSRYLVKRTGEKVFLECVQDMDHENMFWYRQDPGLGLRLIYFSYDVKMKEKGDIPEGYSVSREKKERFSLILESASTNQTSMYLCASSFSPGQGGNQPQHFGDGTRLSIL.

This clone has just a few counts. This sample includes further DNA sequences coding for the same CDR3. The rearrangement uses TRBV18 and TRBJ1-5; D not resolved. V lost 2 bases to trimming and J lost 2 bases, with 4 bases between them. The CDR3 is 13 residues long. From germline, CDR1 is KGHSH and CDR2 LQKENI. The CDR3 here is CASSPEGNQPQHF. The CDR3 DNA reads as TGTGCCAGCTCACCAGAAGGCAATCAGCCCCAGCATTTT.

The count of this clone is one. V gene TRBV5-1 combines with J gene TRBJ1-2; TRBD1 agrees at 8 bases. The CDR3 totals 15 residues. V dropped 0 bases and J dropped 8; count of bases not matched to a gene: 9. Per the germline V gene, CDR1 is SGHRS and CDR2 is YFSETQ. The CDR3 loop is CASSLGGQVEGGYTF. CDR3 bases: TGCGCCAGCAGCTTGGGGGGACAGGTGGAAGGAGGCTACACCTTC. Variable domain in full (rest from reference TRBV5-1 and TRBJ1-2): KAGVTQTPRYLIKTRGQQVTLSCSPISGHRSVSWYQQTPGQGLQFLFEYFSETQRNKGNFPGRFSGRQFSNSRSEMNVSTLELGDSALYLCASSLGGQVEGGYTFGSGTRLTVV.

The chain uses TRBV6-6 and TRBJ2-7; tentatively, D is TRBD2 (6 bases). This CDR3 is 14 amino acids long. In germline, CDR1 is MNHNY, CDR2 SVGAGI (reference sequence). V lost 4 bases, J lost 1 base, and 11 bases lay in between. CDR3 DNA: TGTGCCAGCAGTTCCCCCGGGACTTCCTACGAGCAGTACTTC. This translates into CASSSPGTSYEQYF.

This chain links TRBV6-5 with TRBJ1-1, with D hard to call. The germline V and J ends were trimmed by 8 bases and 3 bases, with 16 bases remaining between them. Germline loops: CDR1 MNHEY, CDR2 SVGAGI. CDR3 length equals 14 residues. CDR3 residues: CASVETIEYTEAFF. The CDR3 nucleotides are TGTGCCAGCGTAGAAACAATTGAATACACTGAAGCTTTCTTT.

The chain combines TRBV14 with TRBJ1-1; no clear D. Germline V gives CDR1 SGHDN, CDR2 FVKESK. The CDR3 loop spans 13 amino acids. The germline V and J ends were trimmed by 4 bases and 3 bases, with 9 bases remaining between them. CDR3 loop: CASSPRVDTEAFF. CDR3 DNA: TGTGCCAGCAGCCCCCGGGTGGACACTGAAGCTTTCTTT.